This entry concerns a single T cell receptor beta chain. Its specificity is unknown. This sample is part of a study of T cell responses to AZD1222 COVID-19 vaccine. Overall study results and limits: Dominant CD4 TCR responses targeted spike regions 160-218 and 743-854.

V was pared by 6 bases and J by 0 bases, with 7 bases of the junction left unmatched. The CDR3 runs to 15 residues. In germline, CDR1 is MNHEY, CDR2 SVGAGI. Libraries were prepared by immunoSEQ multiplex PCR; TCRdb keeps only in-frame clonotypes and omits some of them. This table holds roughly 130,000 clones, about 85% found once. The rearrangement uses TRBV6-5 and TRBJ2-7; TRBD1 agrees at 8 bases. This receptor was identified in an adult in good health. Sequenced here: peripheral blood, sampled on day 0 of AZD1222 vaccination. CDR3 bases: TGTGCCAGCAGACGCTACAGGGGGAGCTCCTACGAGCAGTACTTC. Translated: CASRRYRGSSYEQYF.